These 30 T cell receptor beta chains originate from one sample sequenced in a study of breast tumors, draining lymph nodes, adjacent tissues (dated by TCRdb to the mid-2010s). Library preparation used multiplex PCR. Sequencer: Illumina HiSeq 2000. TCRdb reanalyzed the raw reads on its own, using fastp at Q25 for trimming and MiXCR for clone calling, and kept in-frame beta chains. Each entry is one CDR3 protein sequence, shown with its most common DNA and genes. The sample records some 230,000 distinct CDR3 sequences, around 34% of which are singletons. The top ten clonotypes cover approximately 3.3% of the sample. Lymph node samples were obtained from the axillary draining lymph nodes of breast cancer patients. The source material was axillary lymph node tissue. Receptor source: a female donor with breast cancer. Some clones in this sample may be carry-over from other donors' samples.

CDR3 region: CASSAYRGSNEKLFF. The DNA for the CDR3 is TGTGCCAGCAGCGCCTACCGGGGGTCGAATGAAAAACTGTTTTTT. The J gene is TRBJ1-4, the V gene TRBV9, with D possibly matching TRBD1 (5 bases). V lost 3 bases and J lost 5, with 14 bases in between. CDR1 and CDR2 from the germline V gene are SGDLS and YYNGEE. This CDR3 spans 15 amino acids.

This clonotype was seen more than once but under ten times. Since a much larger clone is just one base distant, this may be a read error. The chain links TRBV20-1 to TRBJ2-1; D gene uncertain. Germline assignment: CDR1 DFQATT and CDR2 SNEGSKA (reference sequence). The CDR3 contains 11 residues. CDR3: CSARDPYEQSF. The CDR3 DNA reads TGCAGTGCTAGAGATCCGTATGAGCAGTCCTTC.

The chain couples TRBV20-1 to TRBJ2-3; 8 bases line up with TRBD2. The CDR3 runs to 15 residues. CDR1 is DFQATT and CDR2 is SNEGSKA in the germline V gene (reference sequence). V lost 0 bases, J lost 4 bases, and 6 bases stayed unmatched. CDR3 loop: CSAREGSGVPDTQYF. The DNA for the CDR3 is TGCAGTGCTAGAGAGGGTAGCGGGGTCCCAGATACGCAGTATTTT.

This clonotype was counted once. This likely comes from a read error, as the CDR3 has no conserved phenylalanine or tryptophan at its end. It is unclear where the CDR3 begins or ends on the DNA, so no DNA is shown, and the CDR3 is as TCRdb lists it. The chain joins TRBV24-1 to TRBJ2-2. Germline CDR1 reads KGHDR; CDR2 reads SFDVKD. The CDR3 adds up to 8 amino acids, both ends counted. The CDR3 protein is CATSGSGQ.

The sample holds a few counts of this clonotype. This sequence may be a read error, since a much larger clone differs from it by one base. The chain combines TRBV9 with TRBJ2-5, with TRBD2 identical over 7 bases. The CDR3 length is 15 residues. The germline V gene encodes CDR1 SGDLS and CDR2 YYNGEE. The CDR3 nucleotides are TGTGCCAGCAGCGCATCCGGGACTACTAGAGAGACCCCGTACTTC. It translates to CASSASGTTRETPYF.

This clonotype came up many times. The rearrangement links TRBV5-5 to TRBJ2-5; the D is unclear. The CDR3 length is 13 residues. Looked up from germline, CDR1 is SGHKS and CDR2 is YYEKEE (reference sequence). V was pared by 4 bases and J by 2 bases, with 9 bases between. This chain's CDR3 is CASSRTSQETQYF. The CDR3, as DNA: TGTGCCAGCAGCCGGACGTCGCAAGAGACCCAGTACTTC.

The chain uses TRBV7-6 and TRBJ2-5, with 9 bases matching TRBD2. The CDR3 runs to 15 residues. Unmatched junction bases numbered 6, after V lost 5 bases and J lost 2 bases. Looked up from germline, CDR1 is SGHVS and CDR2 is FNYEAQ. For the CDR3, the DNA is TGTGCCAGCAGCATTAGCGGGAGAGGTCAAGAGACCCAGTACTTC. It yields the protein CASSISGRGQETQYF.

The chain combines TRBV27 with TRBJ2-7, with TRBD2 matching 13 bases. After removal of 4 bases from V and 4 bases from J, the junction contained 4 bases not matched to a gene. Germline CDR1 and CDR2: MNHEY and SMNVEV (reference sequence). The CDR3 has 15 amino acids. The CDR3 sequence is CASSYRTSGSYEQYF. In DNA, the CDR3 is TGTGCCAGCAGTTACAGGACTAGCGGGAGTTACGAGCAGTACTTC.

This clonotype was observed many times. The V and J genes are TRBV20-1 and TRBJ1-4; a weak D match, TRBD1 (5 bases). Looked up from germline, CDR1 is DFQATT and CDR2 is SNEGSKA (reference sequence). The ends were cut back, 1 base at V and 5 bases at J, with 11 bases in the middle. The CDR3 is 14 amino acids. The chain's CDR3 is CSARVGTRNEKLFF. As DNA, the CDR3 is TGCAGTGCTAGAGTTGGGACCCGGAATGAAAAACTGTTTTTT.

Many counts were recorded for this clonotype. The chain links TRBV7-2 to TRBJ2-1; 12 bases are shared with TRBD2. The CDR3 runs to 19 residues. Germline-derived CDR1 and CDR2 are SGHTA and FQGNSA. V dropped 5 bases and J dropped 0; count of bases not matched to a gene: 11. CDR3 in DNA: TGTGCCAGCAGCCCAGGGGTGACTAGCGGGGGCTACTCCTACAATGAGCAGTTCTTC. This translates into CASSPGVTSGGYSYNEQFF.

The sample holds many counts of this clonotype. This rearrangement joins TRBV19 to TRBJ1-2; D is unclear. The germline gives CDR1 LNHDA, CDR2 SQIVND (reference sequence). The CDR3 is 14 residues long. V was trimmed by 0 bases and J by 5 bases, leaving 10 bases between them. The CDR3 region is CASSIERRLYGYTF. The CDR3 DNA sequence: TGTGCCAGTAGTATAGAAAGGCGGTTATATGGCTACACCTTC.

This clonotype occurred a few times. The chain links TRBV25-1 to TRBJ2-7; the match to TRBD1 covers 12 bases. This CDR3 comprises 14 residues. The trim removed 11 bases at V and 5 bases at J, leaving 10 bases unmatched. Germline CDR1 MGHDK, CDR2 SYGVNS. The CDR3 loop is CAAPRDRGLNEQYF. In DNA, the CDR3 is TGTGCCGCGCCCCGGGACAGGGGGCTAAACGAGCAGTACTTC.

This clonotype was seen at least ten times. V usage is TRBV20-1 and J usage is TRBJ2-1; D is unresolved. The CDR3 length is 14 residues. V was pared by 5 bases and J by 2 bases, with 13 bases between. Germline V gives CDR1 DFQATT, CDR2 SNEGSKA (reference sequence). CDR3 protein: CSARALAPYNEQFF. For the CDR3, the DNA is TGCAGTGCTCGTGCCCTCGCCCCCTACAATGAGCAGTTCTTC.

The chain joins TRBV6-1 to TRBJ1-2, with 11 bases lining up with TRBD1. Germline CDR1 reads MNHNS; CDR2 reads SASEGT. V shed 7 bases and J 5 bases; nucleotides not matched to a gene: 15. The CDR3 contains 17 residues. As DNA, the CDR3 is TGTGCCAGCATTCGGGGGCGGACAGGGGGCACGGGATATGGCTACACCTTC. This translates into CASIRGRTGGTGYGYTF.

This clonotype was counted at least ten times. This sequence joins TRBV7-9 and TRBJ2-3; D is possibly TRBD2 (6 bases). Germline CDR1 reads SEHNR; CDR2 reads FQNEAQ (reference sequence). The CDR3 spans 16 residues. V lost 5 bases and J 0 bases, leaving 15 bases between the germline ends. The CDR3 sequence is CASSPRERTSTDTQYF. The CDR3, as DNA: TGTGCCAGCAGCCCCCGGGAGCGGACCAGCACAGATACGCAGTATTTT. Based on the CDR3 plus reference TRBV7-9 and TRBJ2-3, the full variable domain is DTGVSQNPRHKITKRGQNVTFRCDPISEHNRLYWYRQTLGQGPEFLTYFQNEAQLEKSRLLSDRFSAERPKGSFSTLEIQRTEQGDSAMYLCASSPRERTSTDTQYFGPGTRLTVL.

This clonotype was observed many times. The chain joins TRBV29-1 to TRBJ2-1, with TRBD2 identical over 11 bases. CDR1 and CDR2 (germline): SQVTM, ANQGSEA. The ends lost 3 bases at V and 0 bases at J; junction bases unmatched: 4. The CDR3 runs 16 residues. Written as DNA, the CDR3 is TGCAGCGTTGATGGGACTAGCGGAAGCTCCTACAATGAGCAGTTCTTC. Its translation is CSVDGTSGSSYNEQFF.

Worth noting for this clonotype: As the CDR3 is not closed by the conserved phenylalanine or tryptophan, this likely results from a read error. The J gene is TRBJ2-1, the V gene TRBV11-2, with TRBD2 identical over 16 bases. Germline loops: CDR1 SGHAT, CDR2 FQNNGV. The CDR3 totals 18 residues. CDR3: CASSHGTSGRAGYNKQFL. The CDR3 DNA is TGTGCCAGCAGCCATGGGACTAGCGGGAGGGCCGGTTACAATAAGCAGTTCCTC.

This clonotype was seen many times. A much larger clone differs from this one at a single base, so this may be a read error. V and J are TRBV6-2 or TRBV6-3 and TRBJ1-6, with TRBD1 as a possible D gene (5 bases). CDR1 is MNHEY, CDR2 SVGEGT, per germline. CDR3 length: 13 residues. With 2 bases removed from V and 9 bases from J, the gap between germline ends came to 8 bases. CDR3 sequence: CASSYGGISPLHF. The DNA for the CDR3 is TGTGCCAGCAGTTACGGGGGTATTTCACCCCTCCACTTT.

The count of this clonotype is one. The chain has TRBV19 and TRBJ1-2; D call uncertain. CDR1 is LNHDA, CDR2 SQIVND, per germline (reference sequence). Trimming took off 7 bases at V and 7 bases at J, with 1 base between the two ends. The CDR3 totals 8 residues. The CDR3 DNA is TGTGCCAGTACTGGCTACACCTTC. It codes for CASTGYTF. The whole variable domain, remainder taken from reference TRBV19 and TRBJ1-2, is DGGITQSPKYLFRKEGQNVTLSCEQNLNHDAMYWYRQDPGQGLRLIYYSQIVNDFQKGDIAEGYSVSREKKESFPLTVTSAQKNPTAFYLCASTGYTFGSGTRLTVV.

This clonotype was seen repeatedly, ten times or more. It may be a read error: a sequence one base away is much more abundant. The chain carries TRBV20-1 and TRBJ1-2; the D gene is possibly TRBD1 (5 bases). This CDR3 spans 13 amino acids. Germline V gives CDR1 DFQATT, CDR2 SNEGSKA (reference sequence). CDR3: CSARLGRDYAYTF. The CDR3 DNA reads TGCAGTGCTAGATTGGGGCGAGACTATGCCTACACCTTC.

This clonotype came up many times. The CDR3 DNA sequence: TGTGCCAGCAGCCCGACAGGGGTCACCGGGGAGCTGTTTTTT. It specifies CASSPTGVTGELFF. The J gene is TRBJ2-2, the V gene TRBV11-3; TRBD1 agrees at 8 bases. CDR1 is SGHNT and CDR2 is YENEEA in the germline V gene. This CDR3 comprises 14 residues. V shed 5 bases, J shed 4 bases, and the junction held 3 bases outside the gene matches.

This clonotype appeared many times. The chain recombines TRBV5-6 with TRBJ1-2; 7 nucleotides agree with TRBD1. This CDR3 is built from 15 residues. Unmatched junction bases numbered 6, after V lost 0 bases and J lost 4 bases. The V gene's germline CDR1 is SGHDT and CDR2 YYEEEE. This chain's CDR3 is CASSLDVRGGYGYTF. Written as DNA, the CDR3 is TGTGCCAGCAGCTTGGATGTCAGGGGGGGCTATGGCTACACCTTC.

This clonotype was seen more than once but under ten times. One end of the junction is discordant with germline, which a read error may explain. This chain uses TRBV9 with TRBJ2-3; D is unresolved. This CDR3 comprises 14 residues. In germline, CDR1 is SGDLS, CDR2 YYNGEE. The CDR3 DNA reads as TGTGCCAGCAGCATCCGGCTTCCCACAGATACGCAGTCTTTT. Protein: CASSIRLPTDTQSF. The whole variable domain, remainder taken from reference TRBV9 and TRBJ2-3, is DSGVTQTPKHLITATGQRVTLRCSPRSGDLSVYWYQQSLDQGLQFLIQYYNGEERAKGNILERFSAQQFPDLHSELNLSSLELGDSALYFCASSIRLPTDTQSFGPGTRLTVL.

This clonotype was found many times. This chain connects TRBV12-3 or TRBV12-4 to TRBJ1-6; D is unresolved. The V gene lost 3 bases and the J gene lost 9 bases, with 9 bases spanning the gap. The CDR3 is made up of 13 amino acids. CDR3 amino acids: CASSFGGGSPLHF. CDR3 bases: TGTGCCAGCAGTTTTGGAGGAGGTTCACCCCTCCACTTT.

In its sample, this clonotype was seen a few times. CDR3: CASRGLRTGWEQYF. The CDR3 DNA reads TGTGCCAGCAGAGGACTAAGGACAGGGTGGGAGCAGTACTTC. J is TRBJ2-7 and V is TRBV28; the match to TRBD1 covers 8 bases. The CDR3 extends over 14 amino acids. Trimming at V came to 6 bases and at J to 7 bases, leaving 11 bases not matched to a gene. Germline CDR1 reads MDHEN; CDR2 reads SYDVKM.

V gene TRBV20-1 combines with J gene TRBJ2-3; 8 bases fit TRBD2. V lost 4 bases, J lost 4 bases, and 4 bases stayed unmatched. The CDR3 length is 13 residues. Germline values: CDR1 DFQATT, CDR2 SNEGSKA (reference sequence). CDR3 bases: TGCAGTGCTATGTCCGGGGGGGCAGATACGCAGTATTTT. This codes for CSAMSGGADTQYF.

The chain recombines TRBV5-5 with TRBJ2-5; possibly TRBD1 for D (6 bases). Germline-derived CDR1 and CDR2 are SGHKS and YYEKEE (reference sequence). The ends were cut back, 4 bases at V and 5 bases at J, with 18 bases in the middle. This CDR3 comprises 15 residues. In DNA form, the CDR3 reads TGTGCCAGCAGCCCCCCCGCCGGGACACGGGAGACCCAGTACTTC. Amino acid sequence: CASSPPAGTRETQYF.

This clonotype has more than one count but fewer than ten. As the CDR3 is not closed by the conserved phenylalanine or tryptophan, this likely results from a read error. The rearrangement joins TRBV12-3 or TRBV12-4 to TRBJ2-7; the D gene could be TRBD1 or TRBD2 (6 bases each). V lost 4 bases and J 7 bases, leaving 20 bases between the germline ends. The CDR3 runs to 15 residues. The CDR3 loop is CASSSSPWGAGEQYL. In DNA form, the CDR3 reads TGTGCCAGCAGTTCCTCGCCCTGGGGGGCAGGTGAGCAGTACCTC.

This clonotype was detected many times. The CDR3 loop is CSASGGYNEQFF. Written as DNA, the CDR3 is TGCAGTGCTAGCGGGGGGTACAATGAGCAGTTCTTC. The rearrangement uses TRBV20-1 and TRBJ2-1, with 7 bases lining up with TRBD2. The V gene end was trimmed by 3 bases and the J gene end by 4 bases; junction bases not matched to a gene: 0. This CDR3 has 12 residues. From germline, CDR1 is DFQATT and CDR2 SNEGSKA (reference sequence).

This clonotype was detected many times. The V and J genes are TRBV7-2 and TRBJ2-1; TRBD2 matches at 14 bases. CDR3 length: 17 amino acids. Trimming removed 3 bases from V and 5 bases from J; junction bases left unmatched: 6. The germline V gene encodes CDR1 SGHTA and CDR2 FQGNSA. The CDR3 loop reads CASSLGLAGALNNEQFF. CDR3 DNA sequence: TGTGCCAGCAGCTTGGGACTAGCGGGGGCACTTAACAATGAGCAGTTCTTC.